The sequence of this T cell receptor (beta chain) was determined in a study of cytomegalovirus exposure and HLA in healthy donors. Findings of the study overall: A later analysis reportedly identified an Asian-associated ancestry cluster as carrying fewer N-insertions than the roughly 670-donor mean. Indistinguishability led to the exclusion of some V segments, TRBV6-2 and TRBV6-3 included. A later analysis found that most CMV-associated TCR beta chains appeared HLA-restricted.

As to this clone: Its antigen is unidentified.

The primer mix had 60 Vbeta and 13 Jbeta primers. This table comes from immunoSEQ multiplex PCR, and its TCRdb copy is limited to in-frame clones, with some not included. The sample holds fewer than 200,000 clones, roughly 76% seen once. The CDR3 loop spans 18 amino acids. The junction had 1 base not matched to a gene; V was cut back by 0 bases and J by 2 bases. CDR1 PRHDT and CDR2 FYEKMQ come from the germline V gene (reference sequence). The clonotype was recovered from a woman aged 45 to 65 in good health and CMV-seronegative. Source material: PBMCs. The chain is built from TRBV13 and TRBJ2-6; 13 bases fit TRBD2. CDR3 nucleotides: TGTGCCAGCAGCTTAGGAGGACTAGCGGGAGCTGGGGCCAACGTCCTGACTTTC. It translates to CASSLGGLAGAGANVLTF.